The 18 T cell receptor beta chains below come from one sample, sequenced in a study of T cell responses to AZD1222 COVID-19 vaccine. Here immunoSEQ multiplex PCR was the method, and the copy in TCRdb shows in-frame clones only, minus some. There are about 130,000 clones in the sample; 94% occur only once, and around 7% lies in the top ten. Source: peripheral blood, taken on day 0 of AZD1222 vaccination. The receptors originated from an adult in good health.

V usage is TRBV24-1 and J usage is TRBJ1-5; possible D gene TRBD1, 5 bases. Germline V gives CDR1 KGHDR, CDR2 SFDVKD. The CDR3 covers 18 residues. V shed 5 bases and J shed 5 bases, with 24 bases lying between them. The CDR3 nucleotides are TGTGCCACCAGTGTCGCGGCGGGGACTAGGGGTGGCGATCAGCCCCAGCATTTT. Translating gives CATSVAAGTRGGDQPQHF.

The rearrangement joins TRBV28 to TRBJ1-5; D gene uncertain. Germline V gene data show CDR1 as MDHEN and CDR2 as SYDVKM. The CDR3 totals 11 residues. V was trimmed by 5 bases and J by 3 bases, leaving 2 bases between them. The CDR3 protein is CASSLNQPQHF. In nucleotides, the CDR3 is TGTGCCAGCAGTCTCAATCAGCCCCAGCATTTT.

This clone appeared a single time. CDR3 amino acids: CAWSVVRGNGYTF. The CDR3 nucleotides are TGTGCCTGGAGTGTAGTTAGGGGGAACGGCTACACCTTC. The rearrangement joins TRBV30 to TRBJ1-2; possibly TRBD1 for D (6 bases). This CDR3 is built from 13 residues. V lost 0 bases and J 8 bases, leaving 13 bases between the germline ends. CDR1 is GTSNPN, CDR2 SVGIG, per germline (reference sequence). The variable domain in full, with the rest retrieved from reference TRBV30 and TRBJ1-2, is SQTIHQWPATLVQPVGSPLSLECTVEGTSNPNLYWYRQAAGRGLQLLFYSVGIGQISSEVPQNLSASRPQDRQFILSSKKLLLSDSGFYLCAWSVVRGNGYTFGSGTRLTVV.

V usage is TRBV30 and J usage is TRBJ1-4, with D hard to call. Germline V gene lookup returns CDR1 GTSNPN and CDR2 SVGIG (reference sequence). The CDR3 is 13 amino acids. The V end was cut by 0 bases, the J end by 4 bases, with 6 bases between. The CDR3 DNA follows: TGTGCCTGGAGTGTTGGAGATAATGAAAAACTGTTTTTT. It codes for CAWSVGDNEKLFF.

The table lists this clone with a few counts. The chain combines TRBV2 with TRBJ2-1, with D perhaps matching TRBD2 (5 bases). CDR3 size: 14 residues. Germline V CDR1 and CDR2: SNHLY, FYNNEI. V lost 10 bases and J lost 5, with 18 bases in between. CDR3 nucleotides: TGTGCCACACTAGGTGTGGCGGAAAACAATGAGCAGTTCTTC. It translates to CATLGVAENNEQFF.

The V and J genes are TRBV6-5 and TRBJ1-3; possibly TRBD1 for D (5 bases). Germline V gene lookup returns CDR1 MNHEY and CDR2 SVGAGI. V was clipped by 6 bases and J by 0 bases, with 9 bases between them. This CDR3 region has 14 residues. The DNA of the CDR3 is TGTGCCAGCAGAAAGACAGACTCTGGAAACACCATATATTTT. The encoded protein is CASRKTDSGNTIYF.

V is TRBV28 and J is TRBJ2-6; D uncertain. This CDR3 is built from 15 residues. Trimming took off 6 bases at V and 5 bases at J, with 14 bases between the two ends. Germline V gives CDR1 MDHEN, CDR2 SYDVKM. In DNA form, the CDR3 reads TGTGCCAGCAGACAAGAGTTGTCTTGGGCCAACGTCCTGACTTTC. This gives the protein CASRQELSWANVLTF. Looking up the rest from reference TRBV28 and TRBJ2-6 gives the full variable domain: DVKVTQSSRYLVKRTGEKVFLECVQDMDHENMFWYRQDPGLGLRLIYFSYDVKMKEKGDIPEGYSVSREKKERFSLILESASTNQTSMYLCASRQELSWANVLTFGAGSRLTVL.

Remarks on this clone: The missing conserved phenylalanine or tryptophan at the end of this CDR3 makes a read error likely. The DNA is omitted, as the CDR3 cannot be located on it reliably, and the CDR3 follows TCRdb's listing. The rearrangement uses TRBV9 and TRBJ1-1; TRBD1 was called by the table and not checked on the DNA. The germline V gene encodes CDR1 SGDLS and CDR2 YYNGEE. The CDR3 length equals 11 residues, ends included. This CDR3 reads CASSVQEQGAL.

V and J are TRBV27 and TRBJ1-1; tentative D call: TRBD1 (6 bases). The germline gives CDR1 MNHEY, CDR2 SMNVEV (reference sequence). Trimming left V 5 bases short and J 0 bases short, with 10 bases between. The CDR3 extends over 14 amino acids. In nucleotides, the CDR3 is TGTGCCAGCAGTCGGACAGCCATGAACACTGAAGCTTTCTTT. Translation gives CASSRTAMNTEAFF.

The chain is built from TRBV6-5 and TRBJ2-7; a possible D gene is TRBD1 (6 bases). This CDR3 has 15 residues. Germline V gene data show CDR1 as MNHEY and CDR2 as SVGAGI. The germline V and J ends were trimmed by 0 bases and 4 bases, with 13 bases remaining between them. In DNA, the CDR3 is TGTGCCAGCAGTTACTCGAGGGACAAATGGTACGAGCAGTACTTC. This sequence encodes CASSYSRDKWYEQYF.

The rearrangement links TRBV5-1 to TRBJ1-1, with D tentatively TRBD1 (5 bases). Germline CDR1 SGHRS, CDR2 YFSETQ. Trimming cost V 0 bases and J 0 bases, with 9 bases left between them. The CDR3 loop spans 15 amino acids. The CDR3 region has the DNA TGCGCCAGCAGCTTGGCGATGGGGGTGAACACTGAAGCTTTCTTT. It yields the protein CASSLAMGVNTEAFF.

The chain is built from TRBV14 and TRBJ1-3; D might be TRBD1 (5 bases). The CDR3 length is 16 residues. Germline CDR1 is SGHDN and CDR2 is FVKESK. The ends were cut back, 1 base at V and 2 bases at J, with 12 bases in the middle. CDR3 sequence: CASSQVGRGAGNTIYF. CDR3 bases: TGTGCCAGCAGCCAAGTAGGACGGGGGGCTGGAAACACCATATATTTT.

The CDR3: CATSIIGGEQFF. The CDR3 DNA reads as TGTGCCACCAGCATAATTGGGGGTGAGCAGTTCTTC. The V call is TRBV15, the J call TRBJ2-1, with D perhaps given as TRBD1 or TRBD2 (5 bases each). The CDR3 extends over 12 amino acids. Trimming removed 4 bases at V and 9 bases at J, with 10 bases between. Germline V CDR1 and CDR2: LNHNV, YYDKDF (reference sequence).

The rearrangement links TRBV6-2 or TRBV6-3 to TRBJ1-2; D possibly corresponds to TRBD1 (6 bases). The CDR3 has 14 residues. The germline V gene has CDR1 MNHEY and CDR2 SVGEGT. Between the trimmed V and J ends, which lost 2 bases and 4 bases, there was a span of 11 bases. CDR3 protein: CASSYVGQGYGYTF. CDR3 coding DNA: TGTGCCAGCAGTTACGTGGGACAAGGCTATGGCTACACCTTC.

The rearrangement links TRBV6-5 to TRBJ2-7, with 8 bases aligning to TRBD1. The CDR3 has 14 residues. The V gene end was trimmed by 0 bases and the J gene end by 3 bases; junction bases not matched to a gene: 1. Germline V lookup: CDR1 MNHEY, CDR2 SVGAGI. The CDR3 is CASSYSGQVYEQYF. As DNA, the CDR3 is TGTGCCAGCAGTTACTCGGGACAGGTCTACGAGCAGTACTTC.

In regard to this clone: The same CDR3 also results from other DNA sequences found in this sample. The rearrangement links TRBV7-9 to TRBJ2-7, with 10 bases identical to TRBD1. The germline CDR1 and CDR2 sequences are SEHNR and FQNEAQ (reference sequence). This CDR3 has 14 amino acids. V lost 4 bases to trimming and J lost 2 bases; unmatched junction nucleotides: 2. For the CDR3, the DNA is TGTGCCAGCAGCTGGGGACAGGGGACCTACGAGCAGTACTTC. Amino acid sequence: CASSWGQGTYEQYF.

This chain joins TRBV4-1 and TRBJ2-7, with a tentative D call TRBD1 (6 bases). V lost 1 base, J lost 0 bases, and 10 bases lay in between. Germline V gene sequence: CDR1 MGHRA, CDR2 YSYEKL. This CDR3 has 15 amino acids. The CDR3 bases are TGCGCCAGCAGCCAAGGTGGGGGCGTCTCCTACGAGCAGTACTTC. The encoded protein is CASSQGGGVSYEQYF.

The rearrangement links TRBV25-1 to TRBJ2-1, with D perhaps TRBD2 (5 bases). Trimming shortened V by 2 bases and J by 4 bases, and 15 bases separated the two germline ends. Germline V lookup: CDR1 MGHDK, CDR2 SYGVNS. This CDR3 comprises 16 residues. The CDR3 loop is CASSELRSGMYNEQFF. The CDR3 nucleotides read TGTGCCAGCAGTGAACTCCGGAGCGGCATGTACAATGAGCAGTTCTTC.